The 25 T cell receptor beta chains below were found in one sample sequenced in a study of cytomegalovirus exposure and HLA in healthy donors. The primer mix had 60 Vbeta and 13 Jbeta primers. The table came from immunoSEQ multiplex PCR; TCRdb's copy has only in-frame clones and leaves some out. The repertoire holds some 150,000 clones, approximately 90% seen once, with around 0.85% in the top ten. The sequencing sample was made of PBMCs. These receptors all stem from a woman in her 30s in good health and CMV-seronegative.

V gene TRBV5-4 combines with J gene TRBJ1-2; a weak D match, TRBD1 (5 bases). The CDR3 is 13 residues long. CDR1 SGHNT and CDR2 YYREEE come from the germline V gene (reference sequence). V lost 4 bases and J lost 8, with 15 bases in between. CDR3 coding DNA: TGTGCCAGCAGCGTCGGAGGGGCGCGAGGCTACACCTTC. It yields the protein CASSVGGARGYTF.

The chain combines TRBV27 with TRBJ1-5; maybe TRBD1 (5 bases). This CDR3 region has 15 residues. Germline assignment: CDR1 MNHEY and CDR2 SMNVEV (reference sequence). Trimming took off 7 bases at V and 3 bases at J, with 16 bases between the two ends. The CDR3 spells CASKTLPGNNQPQHF. Here the CDR3 DNA reads TGTGCCAGCAAAACGTTGCCAGGGAACAATCAGCCCCAGCATTTT.

The count of this clone is one. The chain couples TRBV5-8 to TRBJ2-7, with 7 bases identical to TRBD2. This CDR3 spans 13 amino acids. Germline CDR1 reads SGHTS; CDR2 reads YDEGEE. V gave up 3 bases and J gave up 2 bases; unmatched junction bases: 2. The CDR3 bases are TGTGCCAGCAGCTGGGGGGGAACCTACGAGCAGTACTTC. Translation gives CASSWGGTYEQYF.

The genes are TRBV5-6 and TRBJ1-4; D is perhaps TRBD1 (6 bases). V dropped 4 bases and J dropped 2 bases, with 9 bases sitting between them. The CDR3 is made up of 14 amino acids. Germline CDR1 is SGHDT and CDR2 is YYEEEE. As DNA, the CDR3 is TGTGCCAGCAGCCCAGGGGCGACTAATGAAAAACTGTTTTTT. Protein product: CASSPGATNEKLFF.

Only one count was recorded for this clone. V is TRBV11-2 and J is TRBJ2-5; TRBD2 matches 12 bases. Germline CDR1 reads SGHAT; CDR2 reads FQNNGV. The CDR3 runs to 15 residues. V shed 11 bases and J 0 bases; nucleotides not matched to a gene: 7. CDR3 coding DNA: TGTGCCTCTAGGGGACTAGCGGGCTACCAAGAGACCCAGTACTTC. It encodes CASRGLAGYQETQYF.

V usage is TRBV11-2 and J usage is TRBJ1-2, with D uncertain. The germline V and J ends were trimmed by 5 bases and 5 bases, with 12 bases remaining between them. The CDR3 consists of 13 residues. From germline, CDR1 is SGHAT and CDR2 FQNNGV. CDR3 nucleotide sequence: TGTGCCAGCAGCCTGGGAGGCACTTATGGCTACACCTTC. It encodes CASSLGGTYGYTF.

The chain is built from TRBV27 and TRBJ1-1; 7 bases agree with TRBD1. In germline, CDR1 is MNHEY, CDR2 SMNVEV (reference sequence). The CDR3 is 14 residues long. Unmatched junction bases numbered 8, after V lost 4 bases and J lost 6 bases. CDR3 region: CASSSMTGWAEAFF. In DNA, the CDR3 is TGTGCCAGCAGTTCTATGACAGGGTGGGCTGAAGCTTTCTTT.

The chain recombines TRBV5-1 with TRBJ2-1, with 15 bases lining up with TRBD2. CDR1 is SGHRS and CDR2 is YFSETQ in the germline V gene. The V gene end was trimmed by 4 bases and the J gene end by 6 bases; junction bases not matched to a gene: 8. This CDR3 has 17 residues. CDR3 in amino acids: CASSLGTSGGNGNEQFF. The CDR3 coding sequence is TGCGCCAGCAGCCTGGGGACTAGCGGGGGGAATGGCAATGAGCAGTTCTTC.

The sample holds one count of this clone. The chain combines TRBV6-5 with TRBJ2-1; 7 bases match TRBD2. Trimming removed 6 bases from V and 4 bases from J; junction bases left unmatched: 6. The V gene's germline CDR1 is MNHEY and CDR2 SVGAGI. This CDR3 contains 14 residues. CDR3 DNA: TGTGCCAGCAGCTCAGCGGGGCCTTACAATGAGCAGTTCTTC. This encodes CASSSAGPYNEQFF.

The J gene is TRBJ2-7, the V gene TRBV5-4; a possible D gene is TRBD1 (6 bases). Germline lookup yields CDR1 SGHNT and CDR2 YYREEE (reference sequence). The CDR3 sequence is 14 residues long. The V and J ends lost 4 bases and 3 bases respectively, with 14 bases between them. CDR3 sequence reads: CASSIGQSDYEQYF. CDR3 bases: TGTGCCAGCAGCATCGGACAGTCTGACTACGAGCAGTACTTC. The variable domain in full, with the rest retrieved from reference TRBV5-4 and TRBJ2-7, is ETGVTQSPTHLIKTRGQQVTLRCSSQSGHNTVSWYQQALGQGPQFIFQYYREEENGRGNFPPRFSGLQFPNYSSELNVNALELDDSALYLCASSIGQSDYEQYFGPGTRLTVT.

This clone was observed a handful of times. The CDR3 DNA reads TGCGCCAGCAGCTTGGAGTGGGCAATGAACACTGAAGCTTTCTTT. It yields the protein CASSLEWAMNTEAFF. This rearrangement joins TRBV5-1 to TRBJ1-1; the D is unclear. Trimming removed 0 bases from V and 0 bases from J, with 9 bases in between. The CDR3 length is 15 residues. The germline V gene encodes CDR1 SGHRS and CDR2 YFSETQ.

This chain connects TRBV11-2 to TRBJ2-6; the match to TRBD1 covers 8 bases. Losses at the gene ends were 1 base for V and 4 bases for J; bases not matched to a gene: 9. The germline V gene encodes CDR1 SGHAT and CDR2 FQNNGV. CDR3 length equals 18 residues. The CDR3 coding sequence is TGTGCCAGCAGCTTAGTAGTCAGGGGGCAGTTGGGGGCCAACGTCCTGACTTTC. Amino acid sequence: CASSLVVRGQLGANVLTF.

The V call is TRBV5-1, the J call TRBJ1-4; 7 nucleotides match TRBD1. V lost 1 base and J lost 8; bases outside the gene matches: 11. The CDR3 contains 16 residues. Germline lookup yields CDR1 SGHRS and CDR2 YFSETQ. The CDR3 DNA reads as TGCGCCAGCAGCTTGCCTCAGGGGGGAACAGACGAAAAACTGTTTTTT. Protein sequence: CASSLPQGGTDEKLFF.

V usage is TRBV5-4 and J usage is TRBJ2-1; TRBD2 matches 10 bases. CDR1 and CDR2 (germline): SGHNT, YYREEE (reference sequence). The J segment lost 1 base and the V segment lost 2 bases, leaving 9 bases of the junction unmatched. This CDR3 contains 18 residues. CDR3 coding DNA: TGTGCCAGCAGCTTACCAGGGAGGACTAGCGGTTCCTACAATGAGCAGTTCTTC. Translation: CASSLPGRTSGSYNEQFF.

The genes are TRBV19 and TRBJ2-1; a possible D gene is TRBD2 (6 bases). The CDR3 is 15 residues long. Germline lookup yields CDR1 LNHDA and CDR2 SQIVND (reference sequence). Trimming took 3 bases from V and 5 from J, leaving 14 bases between them. The CDR3 sequence is CASSIWDSGDNEQFF. CDR3 coding DNA: TGTGCCAGTAGTATCTGGGACTCGGGGGACAATGAGCAGTTCTTC.

The chain links TRBV27 to TRBJ1-2, with 10 bases matching TRBD1. The CDR3 sequence is 15 residues long. The trim removed 4 bases at V and 6 bases at J, leaving 8 bases unmatched. The germline CDR1 and CDR2 sequences are MNHEY and SMNVEV (reference sequence). Here the CDR3 reads CASSWGDRGRDGYTF. In DNA, the CDR3 is TGTGCCAGCAGTTGGGGGGACAGGGGCCGGGATGGCTACACCTTC.

This chain uses TRBV28 with TRBJ2-5, with a tentative D call TRBD2 (6 bases). CDR1 MDHEN and CDR2 SYDVKM come from the germline V gene. The CDR3 is made up of 16 amino acids. V gave up 6 bases and J gave up 2 bases, with 19 bases separating them. The CDR3 coding sequence is TGTGCCAGCAGACTGGGCGCCGGGGGAACTCAAGAGACCCAGTACTTC. It specifies CASRLGAGGTQETQYF.

On this clone: Sequence at one end of the junction differs from germline and may be a read error. The V gene is TRBV10-3, the J gene TRBJ1-3; 9 nucleotides line up with TRBD1. Looked up from germline, CDR1 is ENHRY and CDR2 is SYGVKD. The CDR3 has 16 amino acids. The CDR3 here is CAISNGTGLSGNAIYF. The CDR3 DNA sequence: TGTGCCATCAGTAACGGGACAGGGCTCTCTGGAAACGCCATATATTTT.

About this clone: Other DNA sequences in the sample encode the same CDR3. The V call is TRBV5-1, the J call TRBJ1-1; 8 nucleotides agree with TRBD1. CDR3 length equals 14 residues. J gave up 2 bases and V 1 base, and 1 base lay outside the gene matches. Germline-derived CDR1 and CDR2 are SGHRS and YFSETQ. The CDR3 reads CASSLTGGNTEAFF. The CDR3 DNA is TGCGCCAGCAGCTTGACAGGGGGAAACACTGAAGCTTTCTTT. Supplemented by reference TRBV5-1 and TRBJ1-1, the full variable domain reads KAGVTQTPRYLIKTRGQQVTLSCSPISGHRSVSWYQQTPGQGLQFLFEYFSETQRNKGNFPGRFSGRQFSNSRSEMNVSTLELGDSALYLCASSLTGGNTEAFFGQGTRLTVV.

The chain carries TRBV7-6 and TRBJ1-1; D may be TRBD1 (5 bases). CDR1 is SGHVS, CDR2 FNYEAQ, per germline. This CDR3 is built from 17 residues. V gave up 5 bases and J gave up 1 base, with 20 bases separating them. CDR3 DNA: TGTGCCAGCAGCACCAAAAAAGGGGAAAGGGCGAACACTGAAGCTTTCTTT. It encodes CASSTKKGERANTEAFF.

The J gene is TRBJ1-2, the V gene TRBV4-3, with TRBD1 as a possible D gene (6 bases). The V gene's germline CDR1 is LGHNA and CDR2 YSLEER. V was pared by 1 base and J by 8 bases, with 20 bases between. This CDR3 has 16 amino acids. The CDR3 DNA reads as TGCGCCAGCAGCCAAGCGGAGACAGGTGGTCGTTGGGGCTACACCTTC. This sequence encodes CASSQAETGGRWGYTF.

The chain couples TRBV7-9 to TRBJ2-1, with 9 bases matching TRBD2. V lost 5 bases to trimming and J lost 7 bases; unmatched junction nucleotides: 12. Germline V gene lookup returns CDR1 SEHNR and CDR2 FQNEAQ (reference sequence). CDR3 size: 16 residues. The chain's CDR3 is CASSPIGAGGGNEQFF. In nucleotides, the CDR3 is TGTGCCAGCAGCCCCATCGGGGCGGGAGGGGGTAATGAGCAGTTCTTC.

This clone was picked up a small number of times. The rearrangement joins TRBV6-5 to TRBJ1-5; the D gene is possibly TRBD1 (6 bases). The CDR3 is made up of 14 amino acids. Trimming took 6 bases from V and 3 from J, leaving 12 bases between them. Germline V CDR1 and CDR2: MNHEY, SVGAGI. The CDR3 DNA sequence: TGTGCCAGCAGCCGCCGGGACAACAATCAGCCCCAGCATTTT. This codes for CASSRRDNNQPQHF.

This clone was detected a few times. The CDR3 region is CASSAGQGTNEKLFF. The CDR3 DNA follows: TGTGCCAGCAGCGCCGGACAGGGAACTAATGAAAAACTGTTTTTT. The chain joins TRBV7-9 to TRBJ1-4; 8 bases match TRBD1. The ends lost 5 bases at V and 1 base at J; junction bases unmatched: 3. The CDR3 consists of 15 residues. CDR1 is SEHNR and CDR2 is FQNEAQ in the germline V gene (reference sequence).

The J gene is TRBJ2-5, the V gene TRBV6-1, with 11 nucleotides matching TRBD2. Germline-derived CDR1 and CDR2 are MNHNS and SASEGT. CDR3 length: 14 residues. The junction had 6 bases not matched to a gene; V was cut back by 8 bases and J by 4 bases. The CDR3 nucleotides read TGTGCCAGCTTTAGCGGGGGGGCAGGAGAGACCCAGTACTTC. Translating it yields CASFSGGAGETQYF.